The 18 T cell receptor beta chains presented below share a single source sample, sequenced in a study of patients and donors after allogeneic stem cell transplantation. TCRdb itself ran the RT-PCR reads through MiXCR, one entry per CDR3 protein. The sample carries approximately 9,000 distinct CDR3 sequences, approximately 4.2% recorded once. Input material: blood, either unsorted or a sorted T cell fraction (not recorded which). All receptors come from a human donor who was either an allogeneic HSCT recipient or a stem cell or donor lymphocyte infusion donor (not recorded which). It is not recorded whose cells these are; they may come from a transplant donor.

In its sample, this clonotype was seen many times. The V and J genes are TRBV20-1 and TRBJ2-3; TRBD1 matches at 8 bases. This CDR3 is built from 16 residues. V was pared by 5 bases and J by 2 bases, with 12 bases of the junction left unmatched. In germline, CDR1 is DFQATT, CDR2 SNEGSKA (reference sequence). CDR3 sequence reads: CSALSPRQGLTDTQYF. CDR3 DNA: TGCAGTGCTTTAAGCCCTCGACAGGGGCTCACAGATACGCAGTATTTT.

This clonotype was found many times. The chain links TRBV7-9 to TRBJ2-7, with D unclear. Deletions cut 5 bases from V and 3 bases from J, with 14 bases between. CDR3 length: 14 amino acids. Germline V gene lookup returns CDR1 SEHNR and CDR2 FQNEAQ (reference sequence). The CDR3 sequence: CASSLPGVNYEQYF. In DNA form, the CDR3 reads TGTGCCAGCAGCCTACCTGGAGTTAACTACGAGCAGTACTTC.

Ten or more counts support this clonotype. The V call is TRBV6-1, the J call TRBJ2-4; the D is unclear. With 2 bases removed from V and 9 bases from J, the gap between germline ends came to 5 bases. From germline, CDR1 is MNHNS and CDR2 SASEGT. This CDR3 spans 11 amino acids. In DNA form, the CDR3 reads TGTGCCAGCAGTGAACTTGGCATTCAGTACTTC. Translated, it gives CASSELGIQYF.

This clonotype was recorded at least ten times. The V call is TRBV20-1, the J call TRBJ1-5, with D uncertain. Germline V gene data show CDR1 as DFQATT and CDR2 as SNEGSKA (reference sequence). V was trimmed by 3 bases and J by 0 bases, leaving 3 bases between them. The CDR3 has 12 residues. The CDR3 spells CSARVSNQPQHF. Here the CDR3 DNA reads TGCAGTGCTAGGGTTAGCAATCAGCCCCAGCATTTT.

This clonotype was counted many times. The chain is built from TRBV12-3 or TRBV12-4 and TRBJ2-3, with 7 bases that match TRBD2. V shed 0 bases, J shed 2 bases, and the junction held 2 bases outside the gene matches. The CDR3 extends over 15 amino acids. CDR3 sequence: CASSLAGGNTDTQYF. The CDR3 DNA reads TGTGCCAGCAGTTTAGCGGGAGGGAACACAGATACGCAGTATTTT.

This clonotype is medium-sized by share. The gene calls are TRBV4-3 and TRBJ1-2; unclear D gene. CDR3 length: 16 residues. The V end was cut by 0 bases, the J end by 1 base, with 12 bases between. Germline V gene sequence: CDR1 LGHNA, CDR2 YSLEER. CDR3 DNA: TGCGCCAGCAGCCAAGAATCCATGGGCAGTAACTATGGCTACACCTTC. This gives the protein CASSQESMGSNYGYTF.

Regarding this clonotype: This may be a read error, as it is one base from a much larger clone. Here the CDR3 reads CASSSDNEQFF. CDR3 DNA: TGTGCCAGCAGCTCGGACAATGAGCAGTTCTTC. This chain connects TRBV11-3 to TRBJ2-1; D remains unclear. V lost 4 bases to trimming and J lost 5 bases, with 3 bases between them. Germline V CDR1 and CDR2: SGHNT, YENEEA. The CDR3 length is 11 residues.

There are many counts of this clonotype. This sequence joins TRBV7-9 and TRBJ1-5, with no clear D. The V and J ends lost 1 base and 7 bases respectively, with 5 bases between them. This CDR3 region has 12 residues. Looked up from germline, CDR1 is SEHNR and CDR2 is FQNEAQ (reference sequence). The CDR3 region is CASSLGRQPQHF. CDR3 nucleotides: TGTGCCAGCAGCTTAGGTAGGCAGCCCCAGCATTTT.

This clonotype came up many times. J is TRBJ2-2 and V is TRBV3-1; no firm D call. From germline, CDR1 is LGHDT and CDR2 YNNKEL (reference sequence). The CDR3 contains 15 residues. The V and J ends lost 0 bases and 4 bases respectively, with 9 bases between them. The CDR3 DNA follows: TGTGCCAGCAGCCAAGAGGGCAAAATCACCGGGGAGCTGTTTTTT. It encodes CASSQEGKITGELFF.

Many counts were recorded for this clonotype. V is TRBV7-2 and J is TRBJ2-1; 11 nucleotides match TRBD2. Germline values: CDR1 SGHTA, CDR2 FQGNSA. The CDR3 has 17 amino acids. The V gene end was trimmed by 1 base and the J gene end by 2 bases; junction bases not matched to a gene: 4. The CDR3 spells CASSLGLLAGAYNEQFF. The CDR3, as DNA: TGTGCCAGCAGCTTAGGGCTACTAGCGGGAGCCTACAATGAGCAGTTCTTC.

Ten or more counts support this clonotype. The J gene is TRBJ2-7, the V gene TRBV11-1; D gene ambiguous. Germline V lookup: CDR1 SGHAT, CDR2 FQDESV (reference sequence). There are 11 residues in the CDR3. Trimming cost V 5 bases and J 3 bases, with 5 bases left between them. The CDR3 region is CASSLHYEQYF. In DNA form, the CDR3 reads TGTGCCAGCAGCCTCCACTACGAGCAGTACTTC. Full variable domain (rest looked up from reference TRBV11-1 and TRBJ2-7): EAEVAQSPRYKITEKSQAVAFWCDPISGHATLYWYRQILGQGPELLVQFQDESVVDDSQLPKDRFSAERLKGVDSTLKIQPAELGDSAMYLCASSLHYEQYFGPGTRLTVT.

This clonotype has at least ten counts. The chain carries TRBV6-5 and TRBJ2-3; 7 positions match TRBD2. Unmatched junction bases numbered 12, after V lost 0 bases and J lost 3 bases. Germline CDR1 MNHEY, CDR2 SVGAGI. This CDR3 spans 18 amino acids. The CDR3 DNA reads as TGTGCCAGCAGTTACTCCTGGCTAGCGGCAGGGATTACAGATACGCAGTATTTT. This codes for CASSYSWLAAGITDTQYF.

This clonotype came up many times. J is TRBJ2-1 and V is TRBV4-2; 10 nucleotides match TRBD2. The V gene's germline CDR1 is LGHNA and CDR2 YNFKEQ. The CDR3 is 16 amino acids. With V trimmed by 0 bases and J by 4 bases, 3 bases remained unmatched. CDR3 region: CASSQDPAGGYNEQFF. The CDR3 bases are TGTGCCAGCAGCCAAGATCCAGCGGGAGGGTACAATGAGCAGTTCTTC.

The table lists this clonotype with many counts. CDR3: CASSQYDLDAYNEQFF. The CDR3 region has the DNA TGCGCCAGCAGCCAGTATGATTTGGACGCCTACAATGAGCAGTTCTTC. The gene calls are TRBV4-3 and TRBJ2-1; D is ambiguous. CDR3 length: 16 amino acids. V lost 3 bases and J lost 2, with 14 bases in between. CDR1 and CDR2 from the germline V gene are LGHNA and YSLEER.

This clonotype was observed at least ten times. The chain employs TRBV5-1 and TRBJ2-7, with 8 bases matching TRBD1. The CDR3 length is 14 residues. The germline CDR1 and CDR2 sequences are SGHRS and YFSETQ. V gave up 3 bases and J gave up 8 bases; unmatched junction bases: 10. The CDR3 sequence is CASSSDRGPTQQYF. The CDR3 DNA reads TGCGCCAGCAGCTCAGACAGGGGACCTACGCAGCAGTACTTC. Drawing the rest from reference TRBV5-1 and TRBJ2-7, the complete variable domain is KAGVTQTPRYLIKTRGQQVTLSCSPISGHRSVSWYQQTPGQGLQFLFEYFSETQRNKGNFPGRFSGRQFSNSRSEMNVSTLELGDSALYLCASSSDRGPTQQYFGPGTRLTVT.

This clonotype is labeled large. The J gene is TRBJ1-4, the V gene TRBV15, with D unresolved. V was trimmed by 4 bases and J by 6 bases, leaving 9 bases between them. CDR3 length: 13 residues. Looked up from germline, CDR1 is LNHNV and CDR2 is YYDKDF (reference sequence). CDR3 nucleotides: TGTGCCACCAGCATGGAGGCCCATGAAAAACTGTTTTTT. It encodes CATSMEAHEKLFF.

By proportion, this clonotype is medium-sized. The rearrangement links TRBV10-3 to TRBJ2-3; 10 bases map to TRBD1. The CDR3 loop spans 14 amino acids. V lost 10 bases and J lost 1; bases outside the gene matches: 5. Germline V gene lookup returns CDR1 ENHRY and CDR2 SYGVKD. DNA for the CDR3: TGTGCCACCATCGGGACAGGGGGCACAGATACGCAGTATTTT. Amino acid sequence: CATIGTGGTDTQYF.

At least ten counts were recorded for this clonotype. The chain uses TRBV9 and TRBJ2-1; D ambiguous. Germline CDR1 is SGDLS and CDR2 is YYNGEE. The V end lost 0 bases, the J end lost 0 bases, and 4 bases lay between the germline ends. This CDR3 region has 14 residues. CDR3 DNA sequence: TGTGCCAGCAGCGTAGGGTTCTCCTACAATGAGCAGTTCTTC. As protein: CASSVGFSYNEQFF.